This T cell receptor (beta chain) was retrieved from a study of CD8 T cells in ankylosing spondylitis. TCRdb analysed the 5' RACE reads with MiXCR anew, one entry per CDR3 protein. The sample shows about 390,000 distinct CDR3 sequences, around 24% of them seen only once. The germline V gene encodes CDR1 SQVTM and CDR2 ANQGSEA. This CDR3 has 14 residues. J gave up 3 bases and V 2 bases, and 5 bases lay outside the gene matches. Findings and caveats of the study: Seemingly characteristic of ankylosing spondylitis blood was a TCR beta motif consisting of several highly homologous variants.

On this clonotype itself: Its specificity is unknown.

The specimen sequenced was blood, either unsorted or a sorted T cell fraction (not recorded which). This chain uses TRBV29-1 with TRBJ1-1, with TRBD1 matching over 8 bases. The source of this sequence is a male donor with ankylosing spondylitis. Here the CDR3 reads CSVEPTGGDTEAFF. The CDR3 coding sequence is TGCAGCGTTGAACCTACAGGGGGGGACACTGAAGCTTTCTTT. The complete variable domain, with remaining parts taken from reference TRBV29-1 and TRBJ1-1, reads SAVISQKPSRDICQRGTSLTIQCQVDSQVTMMFWYRQQPGQSLTLIATANQGSEATYESGFVIDKFPISRPNLTFSTLTVSNMSPEDSSIYLCSVEPTGGDTEAFFGQGTRLTVV.